This T cell receptor (beta chain) was sequenced in a study of T cell repertoires in cytomegalovirus infection (dated by TCRdb to the late 2010s). A note on the overall study: Donor HLA type was relevant to the analysis, because carriage of CMV infection together with the matching HLA type was indicated by public TCR beta signatures. Summary of the overall study and its limitations: In the ex vivo response, HLA-C-restricted CMV-specific TCR beta clonotypes were dominant, and in two of eight donors the single most frequent clonotype came from this HLA-C-restricted group. In both this cohort and an independent cohort of approximately 350 donors, the cumulative frequency of public TCR beta family members distinguished carriers of CMV infection plus the relevant HLA type.

This clonotype appeared many times. Its antigen is still unknown. Per-base quality was not reported, and no clone a single base away is much larger than it. Sequencing relied on an Illumina HiSeq 1500. Using fastp at Q25 and MiXCR, TCRdb reprocessed the public reads and kept productive beta chains. Rows merge per CDR3 protein into single entries with the most common DNA and genes. The sample records around 230,000 distinct CDR3 sequences, about 7% of which are singletons. 5.5% to 8% of the sample rests with the top ten. CDR1 and CDR2 are read off the germline V gene as SGHTA and FQGNSA. The germline ends are 9 bases apart after V is trimmed by 3 bases and J by 1 base. The CDR3 runs 14 amino acids, cysteine and phenylalanine included. Of the read, only the CDR3 DNA is kept; its 42 bases are in frame from base 1.

Sequenced: PBMCs. The sequence links TRBV7-2 to TRBJ1-1, with TRBD1 tentatively as D gene (6 bases match). This receptor was taken from a human donor in good health (CMV status not recorded). Some clones in this sample may be carry-over from other donors' samples. The nucleotides read TGTGCCAGCAGCTTGGACAGACAGAACACTGAAGCTTTCTTT. It encodes CASSLDRQNTEAFF.